This TCR beta chain was profiled in a study of vaccination and CD4 T cells after COVID-19. Study-wide context: All convalescent patients were nasal swab PCR positive for SARS-CoV-2; roughly ten had mild and one severe disease.

The treatment is: approximately 9-day PBMC culture with coronavirus spike peptide pools or control peptides (ViraFEST assay). Worth noting for this clonotype: Its antigen is unidentified.

Whole-study results and caveats: Spike mono-reactivity held for 304 of 307 vaccine-specific clones in convalescent patients.

The study sequenced cultured CD4+ T cell DNA using the Oncomine TCR Beta short-read assay. TCRdb fed the PCR reads into MiXCR, producing one record per CDR3 protein. Seen here are 20,000 or so distinct CDR3 sequences, roughly 50% observed once, and the top ten hold roughly 10%. V was clipped by 8 bases and J by 5 bases, with 16 bases between them. CDR1 SNHLY and CDR2 FYNNEI come from the germline V gene. The CDR3 is 14 residues long. The chain couples TRBV2 to TRBJ2-1; D unresolved. This receptor was identified in a human donor who had recovered from COVID-19. The sequences come from CD4+ T cells from blood, cultured in vitro, collected before SARS-CoV-2 vaccination. The DNA for the CDR3 is TGTGCCAGCTCTCGGTCTTCTGACCACAATGAGCAGTTCTTC. Its protein is CASSRSSDHNEQFF.